This T cell receptor beta chain was captured by sequencing in a study of blood T cell repertoires in COVID-19. Across the whole study: Acute and convalescent COVID-19 samples came from the United States, Italy and Spain.

The germline CDR1 and CDR2 sequences are SGHTS and YDEGEE. This CDR3 comprises 15 residues. V was cut by 4 bases and J by 4 bases, with 15 bases left in between. Libraries were prepared by immunoSEQ multiplex PCR; TCRdb keeps only in-frame clonotypes and omits some of them. The sample lists more than 200,000 clones; just under 90% were seen once. V and J are TRBV5-8 and TRBJ2-1; a weak D match, TRBD1 (5 bases). Specimen: peripheral blood. This sequence originates from a man aged 25-45 years with COVID-19, enrolled during active disease. This CDR3 reads CASSPQGYHYNEQFF. CDR3 nucleotides: TGTGCCAGCAGCCCGCAGGGTTATCATTACAATGAGCAGTTCTTC.